Listed below are T cell receptor beta chains from one sample, sequenced in a study of immune characterization of retroperitoneal liposarcoma. TCRdb re-analysed the PCR reads in MiXCR, keeping a single row per CDR3 protein. The sample has about 10,000 distinct CDR3 sequences; roughly 26% are singletons. Sequencing was done on a sample of tumor tissue. The receptors derive from a female donor with retroperitoneal liposarcoma. Each CDR3 is given with its conserved first and last residue. The D gene is left open where the match is weak. Some rows mark clone size as missing; the rest say once, few, many or name a class of expanded clone.

abundance: NA
j_gene: TRBJ2-1
len: 15
d_gene: TRBD1
v_gene: TRBV6-1
CDR3aa: CASSELTGGSYEQFF
CDR3nt: TGTGCCAGCAGTGAATTGACAGGGGGCTCCTACGAGCAGTTCTTC

abundance: many
j_gene: TRBJ2-1
len: 13
d_gene: NA
v_gene: TRBV12-5
CDR3aa: CASGPSRQETQFF
CDR3nt: TGTGCTAGTGGTCCCTCACGCCAAGAGACCCAGTTCTTC

abundance: many
j_gene: TRBJ2-3
len: 14
d_gene: NA
v_gene: TRBV6-1
CDR3aa: CASSTSRGTDTQYF
CDR3nt: TGTGCCAGCAGTACCTCACGGGGAACAGATACGCAGTATTTT

abundance: NA
j_gene: TRBJ2-7
len: 12
d_gene: NA
v_gene: TRBV27
CDR3aa: CASSFKGNEQYF
CDR3nt: TGTGCCAGCAGTTTTAAGGGTAACGAGCAGTACTTC

abundance: NA
j_gene: TRBJ1-1
len: 15
d_gene: NA
v_gene: TRBV4-1
CDR3aa: CASSQDLEGRTEAFF
CDR3nt: TGCGCCAGCAGCCAAGACCTGGAAGGGCGGACTGAAGCTTTCTTT

abundance: many
j_gene: TRBJ2-1
len: 14
d_gene: TRBD2
v_gene: TRBV7-2
CDR3aa: CASSLGTRKETQFF
CDR3nt: TGTGCCAGCAGCTTGGGGACTAGGAAAGAGACCCAGTTCTTC

abundance: NA
j_gene: TRBJ2-1
len: 13
d_gene: NA
v_gene: TRBV19
CDR3aa: CASSIDLQETQFF
CDR3nt: TGTGCCAGTAGTATAGACTTGCAAGAGACCCAGTTCTTC

abundance: medium-sized
j_gene: TRBJ2-7
len: 13
d_gene: TRBD1
v_gene: TRBV12-3/TRBV12-4
CDR3aa: CASSFRQGSEQYF
CDR3nt: TGTGCCAGCAGTTTCCGACAGGGAAGCGAGCAGTACTTC

abundance: NA
j_gene: TRBJ2-7
len: 15
d_gene: NA
v_gene: TRBV5-1
CDR3aa: CASSWRGEESYEQYF
CDR3nt: TGCGCCAGCAGCTGGAGGGGGGAAGAGTCCTACGAGCAGTACTTC

abundance: few
j_gene: TRBJ2-2
len: 17
d_gene: TRBD1
v_gene: TRBV7-2
CDR3aa: CASSSPRTGIFTGELFF
CDR3nt: TGTGCCAGCAGCTCCCCCCGGACAGGGATTTTTACCGGGGAGCTGTTTTTT

abundance: medium-sized
j_gene: TRBJ2-1
len: 14
d_gene: NA
v_gene: TRBV7-2
CDR3aa: CASSLRGDYNEQFF
CDR3nt: TGTGCCAGCAGCTTACGCGGGGACTACAATGAGCAGTTCTTC

abundance: NA
j_gene: TRBJ2-2
len: 14
d_gene: NA
v_gene: TRBV10-1
CDR3aa: CASSVGRGTGELFF
CDR3nt: TGCGCCAGCAGTGTGGGACGGGGGACCGGGGAGCTGTTTTTT

abundance: medium-sized
j_gene: TRBJ2-1
len: 14
d_gene: NA
v_gene: TRBV7-2
CDR3aa: CASRAADILETQFF
CDR3nt: TGTGCCAGCAGGGCTGCGGATATATTGGAGACCCAGTTCTTC

abundance: once
j_gene: TRBJ2-1
len: 15
d_gene: NA
v_gene: TRBV4-3
CDR3aa: CASSHFTLNRNEQFF
CDR3nt: TGCGCCAGCAGCCACTTTACCCTGAATCGGAACGAGCAGTTCTTC

abundance: few
j_gene: TRBJ2-1
len: 16
d_gene: TRBD2
v_gene: TRBV6-1
CDR3aa: CASSEAASGSGETQFF
CDR3nt: TGTGCCAGCAGTGAAGCGGCTAGCGGGAGTGGGGAGACCCAGTTCTTC

abundance: medium-sized
j_gene: TRBJ2-7
len: 14
d_gene: NA
v_gene: TRBV7-2
CDR3aa: CASSISGERYEQYF
CDR3nt: TGTGCCAGCAGCATATCGGGAGAACGGTACGAGCAGTACTTC

abundance: medium-sized
j_gene: TRBJ2-5
len: 17
d_gene: NA
v_gene: TRBV7-2
CDR3aa: CASSSLPGSTNQETQYF
CDR3nt: TGTGCCAGCAGCTCACTCCCCGGGTCGACTAACCAAGAGACCCAGTACTTC

abundance: NA
j_gene: TRBJ1-3
len: 15
d_gene: NA
v_gene: TRBV11-2
CDR3aa: CASSSPRISGNTIYF
CDR3nt: TGTGCCAGCAGCTCCCCACGGATCTCTGGAAACACCATATATTTT

abundance: medium-sized
j_gene: TRBJ2-3
len: 15
d_gene: NA
v_gene: TRBV6-6
CDR3aa: CASSYSGGAPDTQYF
CDR3nt: TGTGCCAGCAGTTACTCAGGGGGGGCCCCAGATACGCAGTATTTT

abundance: many
j_gene: TRBJ1-2
len: 14
d_gene: NA
v_gene: TRBV7-8
CDR3aa: CASSLGPRTGGYTF
CDR3nt: TGTGCCAGCAGCTTGGGGCCCCGGACGGGGGGCTACACCTTC

abundance: few
j_gene: TRBJ1-1
len: 16
d_gene: NA
v_gene: TRBV25-1
CDR3aa: CASSGPPTGLDTEAFF
CDR3nt: TGTGCCAGCAGTGGACCACCGACAGGTTTGGACACTGAAGCTTTCTTT

abundance: medium-sized
j_gene: TRBJ2-1
len: 20
d_gene: TRBD2
v_gene: TRBV6-1
CDR3aa: CASSEVQSPSGGRTYNEQFF
CDR3nt: TGTGCCAGCAGTGAAGTTCAAAGCCCTAGCGGGGGACGTACCTACAATGAGCAGTTCTTC

abundance: NA
j_gene: TRBJ2-5
len: 13
d_gene: NA
v_gene: TRBV11-2
CDR3aa: CASSLLYQETQYF
CDR3nt: TGTGCCAGCAGCTTGTTGTACCAAGAGACCCAGTACTTC

abundance: many
j_gene: TRBJ2-1
len: 15
d_gene: TRBD2
v_gene: TRBV6-1
CDR3aa: CASSEEASGAETQFF
CDR3nt: TGTGCCAGCAGTGAAGAGGCTAGCGGGGCGGAGACCCAGTTCTTC

abundance: many
j_gene: TRBJ2-7
len: 11
d_gene: NA
v_gene: TRBV6-1
CDR3aa: CASRFSYEQYF
CDR3nt: TGTGCCAGCAGGTTTTCCTACGAGCAGTACTTC

abundance: medium-sized
j_gene: TRBJ2-7
len: 14
d_gene: TRBD1
v_gene: TRBV7-2
CDR3aa: CASSWDRGQYEQYF
CDR3nt: TGTGCCAGCAGCTGGGACAGGGGGCAATACGAGCAGTACTTC

abundance: many
j_gene: TRBJ2-5
len: 12
d_gene: NA
v_gene: TRBV11-2
CDR3aa: CASSLTTETQYF
CDR3nt: TGTGCCAGCAGCCTTACGACGGAGACCCAGTACTTC

abundance: NA
j_gene: TRBJ2-5
len: 16
d_gene: TRBD2
v_gene: TRBV5-6
CDR3aa: CASRFGLAATYNEQYF
CDR3nt: TGTGCCAGCAGGTTCGGGCTAGCGGCCACCTACAATGAGCAGTACTTC

abundance: few
j_gene: TRBJ2-1
len: 13
d_gene: NA
v_gene: TRBV12-3/TRBV12-4
CDR3aa: CASSLTTKETQFF
CDR3nt: TGTGCCAGCAGCCTAACGACCAAGGAGACCCAGTTCTTC

abundance: few
j_gene: TRBJ2-7
len: 18
d_gene: NA
v_gene: TRBV7-6
CDR3aa: CASSLNSGSGALSYEQYF
CDR3nt: TGTGCCAGCAGCTTAAATAGTGGCTCTGGTGCGCTATCCTACGAGCAGTACTTC

abundance: NA
j_gene: TRBJ2-7
len: 14
d_gene: NA
v_gene: TRBV6-6
CDR3aa: CASNLEKGSYEQYF
CDR3nt: TGTGCCAGCAATCTAGAGAAGGGATCCTACGAGCAGTACTTC

abundance: NA
j_gene: TRBJ2-7
len: 16
d_gene: NA
v_gene: TRBV6-5
CDR3aa: CASSSRAGSASYEQYF
CDR3nt: TGTGCCAGCAGTTCCAGGGCGGGTAGCGCGTCCTACGAGCAGTACTTC

abundance: medium-sized
j_gene: TRBJ2-1
len: 14
d_gene: TRBD2
v_gene: TRBV6-1
CDR3aa: CASSESGGVNEQFF
CDR3nt: TGTGCCAGCAGTGAGAGCGGGGGTGTCAATGAGCAGTTCTTC

abundance: NA
j_gene: TRBJ2-5
len: 15
d_gene: TRBD2
v_gene: TRBV6-5
CDR3aa: CASAKGGAGQETQYF
CDR3nt: TGTGCCAGCGCGAAGGGAGGGGCCGGTCAAGAGACCCAGTACTTC

abundance: NA
j_gene: TRBJ2-7
len: 13
d_gene: NA
v_gene: TRBV6-1
CDR3aa: CASSSGRFYEQYF
CDR3nt: TGTGCCAGCAGTTCGGGACGATTTTACGAGCAGTACTTC

abundance: many
j_gene: TRBJ1-1
len: 13
d_gene: TRBD1
v_gene: TRBV7-2
CDR3aa: CASHRQGGTEAFF
CDR3nt: TGTGCCTCCCATCGACAGGGGGGTACTGAAGCTTTCTTT

abundance: few
j_gene: TRBJ2-7
len: 13
d_gene: NA
v_gene: TRBV27
CDR3aa: CASSPWGTYEQYF
CDR3nt: TGTGCCAGCAGCCCGTGGGGGACCTACGAGCAGTACTTC

abundance: large
j_gene: TRBJ2-7
len: 15
d_gene: TRBD1
v_gene: TRBV6-1
CDR3aa: CASSPGQGVYNEQYF
CDR3nt: TGTGCCAGCAGCCCGGGACAGGGAGTCTACAATGAGCAGTACTTC

abundance: few
j_gene: TRBJ2-1
len: 14
d_gene: NA
v_gene: TRBV6-1
CDR3aa: CASSRESQNYEQFF
CDR3nt: TGTGCCAGCAGCAGGGAGTCCCAAAACTACGAGCAGTTCTTC

abundance: few
j_gene: TRBJ2-1
len: 12
d_gene: NA
v_gene: TRBV7-6
CDR3aa: CASSTPGDEQFF
CDR3nt: TGTGCCAGCAGCACACCAGGGGATGAGCAGTTCTTC

abundance: NA
j_gene: TRBJ2-1
len: 14
d_gene: NA
v_gene: TRBV6-6
CDR3aa: CASSYSMIGETQFF
CDR3nt: TGTGCCAGCAGTTACTCGATGATAGGAGAGACCCAGTTCTTC

abundance: NA
j_gene: TRBJ2-1
len: 15
d_gene: NA
v_gene: TRBV12-3/TRBV12-4
CDR3aa: CASSLGGRMSYEQFF
CDR3nt: TGTGCCAGCAGTTTGGGGGGGCGGATGTCCTACGAGCAGTTCTTC

abundance: medium-sized
j_gene: TRBJ2-1
len: 13
d_gene: TRBD1
v_gene: TRBV6-1
CDR3aa: CASNGQGLKTQFF
CDR3nt: TGTGCCAGCAACGGACAGGGGCTGAAGACCCAGTTCTTC

abundance: medium-sized
j_gene: TRBJ2-1
len: 17
d_gene: NA
v_gene: TRBV7-2
CDR3aa: CASSLFVSTGYSYEQFF
CDR3nt: TGTGCCAGCAGCTTATTCGTGTCGACAGGCTACTCCTACGAGCAGTTCTTC

abundance: medium-sized
j_gene: TRBJ2-5
len: 13
d_gene: NA
v_gene: TRBV6-6
CDR3aa: CASSYSAQETQYF
CDR3nt: TGTGCCAGCAGTTACTCGGCCCAAGAGACCCAGTACTTC

abundance: NA
j_gene: TRBJ2-1
len: 14
d_gene: NA
v_gene: TRBV7-2
CDR3aa: CASQVDRAGGTQFF
CDR3nt: TGTGCCAGCCAAGTTGACAGGGCAGGAGGGACCCAGTTCTTC

abundance: medium-sized
j_gene: TRBJ1-1
len: 16
d_gene: NA
v_gene: TRBV6-1
CDR3aa: CASSEGWLGVATEAFF
CDR3nt: TGTGCCAGCAGTGAAGGGTGGTTAGGAGTTGCCACTGAAGCTTTCTTT

abundance: NA
j_gene: TRBJ2-1
len: 11
d_gene: TRBD2
v_gene: TRBV6-1
CDR3aa: CASRGGNEQFF
CDR3nt: TGTGCCAGCAGGGGGGGGAATGAGCAGTTCTTC

abundance: NA
j_gene: TRBJ2-7
len: 14
d_gene: NA
v_gene: TRBV6-1
CDR3aa: CASSDFVQIGEQYF
CDR3nt: TGTGCCAGCAGTGACTTTGTACAGATTGGCGAGCAGTACTTC

abundance: medium-sized
j_gene: TRBJ2-5
len: 11
d_gene: NA
v_gene: TRBV7-2
CDR3aa: CASSIKETQYF
CDR3nt: TGTGCCAGCAGTATTAAAGAGACCCAGTACTTC

abundance: NA
j_gene: TRBJ2-1
len: 17
d_gene: TRBD2
v_gene: TRBV7-8
CDR3aa: CASSRPGRGRMVETQFF
CDR3nt: TGTGCCAGCAGCCGTCCGGGGCGCGGGAGGATGGTGGAGACCCAGTTCTTC

abundance: NA
j_gene: TRBJ2-3
len: 14
d_gene: NA
v_gene: TRBV7-2
CDR3aa: CASSLLGGADTQYF
CDR3nt: TGTGCCAGCAGCTTACTCGGGGGCGCAGATACGCAGTATTTT

abundance: NA
j_gene: TRBJ2-1
len: 14
d_gene: NA
v_gene: TRBV11-3
CDR3aa: CASSLGGSNNEQFF
CDR3nt: TGTGCCAGCTCCCTTGGCGGGTCTAACAATGAGCAGTTCTTC